The 25 T cell receptor beta chains in this list originate from one sample, sequenced in a study of PD-L1 blockade in urothelial cancer. As to time point: pretreatment peripheral blood. Profiling relied on immunoSEQ multiplex PCR, and the TCRdb table lists in-frame clones only, not all of them. Of 70,000 to 75,000 clones detected, 90% appear once; the ten largest clones hold around 4.8%. The sample was PBMCs, taken around atezolizumab (anti-PD-L1) treatment. The receptors here all came from a man between 65 and 79 years old with urothelial cancer.

Only one count was recorded for this clone. The chain combines TRBV9 with TRBJ2-1; 7 nucleotides agree with TRBD2. CDR1 and CDR2 (germline): SGDLS, YYNGEE. The CDR3 spans 16 residues. The V and J ends lost 4 bases and 8 bases, in that order; junction bases with no gene match: 15. The CDR3 DNA follows: TGTGCCAGCAGCCCCCCAAGGGCTAGCGGAAAGGATGAGCAGTTCTTC. Encoded protein: CASSPPRASGKDEQFF.

This chain connects TRBV5-1 to TRBJ2-1, with TRBD1 as a possible D gene (6 bases). V shed 2 bases and J shed 8 bases, with 14 bases lying between them. CDR1 is SGHRS and CDR2 is YFSETQ in the germline V gene. This CDR3 comprises 14 residues. CDR3 DNA sequence: TGCGCCAGCAGCTTAGGGGGTCCTGGGGATGAGCAGTTCTTC. It codes for CASSLGGPGDEQFF.

The chain is built from TRBV4-1 and TRBJ2-7; 7 bases map to TRBD2. The CDR3 consists of 15 residues. Germline V gene lookup returns CDR1 MGHRA and CDR2 YSYEKL. The V gene end was trimmed by 2 bases and the J gene end by 0 bases; junction bases not matched to a gene: 4. CDR3 region: CASSQTSGNSYEQYF. The CDR3, as DNA: TGCGCCAGCAGCCAAACCAGCGGGAACTCCTACGAGCAGTACTTC.

This chain joins TRBV28 and TRBJ2-5, with 8 positions matching TRBD1. The junction had 8 bases not matched to a gene; V was cut back by 1 base and J by 4 bases. The CDR3 contains 16 residues. Per germline, CDR1 MDHEN and CDR2 SYDVKM. The CDR3 DNA reads TGTGCCAGCAGTTTATCCCCAGGGGGCGCGTTAGAGACCCAGTACTTC. This encodes CASSLSPGGALETQYF. Full variable domain (missing parts from reference TRBV28 and TRBJ2-5): DVKVTQSSRYLVKRTGEKVFLECVQDMDHENMFWYRQDPGLGLRLIYFSYDVKMKEKGDIPEGYSVSREKKERFSLILESASTNQTSMYLCASSLSPGGALETQYFGPGTRLLVL.

The chain joins TRBV6-6 to TRBJ2-7; 8 nucleotides match TRBD2. J was trimmed by 3 bases and V by 2 bases; bases with no gene match: 6. The CDR3 extends over 15 amino acids. CDR1 is MNHNY, CDR2 SVGAGI, per germline (reference sequence). The CDR3 coding sequence is TGTGCCAGCAGTTACAGAAGCGGGAGTGGCTACGAGCAGTACTTC. Its translation is CASSYRSGSGYEQYF.

The chain links TRBV9 to TRBJ2-2, with TRBD1 identical over 7 bases. The trim removed 0 bases at V and 5 bases at J, leaving 10 bases unmatched. The length of the CDR3 is 17 residues. Germline V lookup: CDR1 SGDLS, CDR2 YYNGEE. CDR3 protein: CASSVVPQTGPTGELFF. Here the CDR3 DNA reads TGTGCCAGCAGCGTAGTACCACAGACAGGGCCGACCGGGGAGCTGTTTTTT.

The chain is built from TRBV6-1 and TRBJ1-1, with 11 bases lining up with TRBD1. The germline V gene encodes CDR1 MNHNS and CDR2 SASEGT. This CDR3 contains 18 residues. Trimming removed 4 bases from V and 1 base from J; junction bases left unmatched: 11. The CDR3 sequence: CASSANPRDRGENTEAFF. DNA of the CDR3: TGTGCCAGCAGTGCCAACCCTCGGGACAGGGGGGAGAACACTGAAGCTTTCTTT.

This chain connects TRBV27 to TRBJ2-3; perhaps TRBD2 as D (6 bases). V was trimmed by 2 bases and J by 3 bases, leaving 15 bases between them. CDR1 MNHEY and CDR2 SMNVEV come from the germline V gene (reference sequence). There are 16 residues in the CDR3. DNA for the CDR3: TGTGCCAGCAGTTTAAGACTGGAGGGCTCTACAGATACGCAGTATTTT. Its translation: CASSLRLEGSTDTQYF.

The chain carries TRBV4-1 and TRBJ2-1, with 9 bases aligning to TRBD2. V lost 1 base, J lost 3 bases, and 4 bases stayed unmatched. CDR1 MGHRA and CDR2 YSYEKL come from the germline V gene. The CDR3 is made up of 16 amino acids. CDR3 coding DNA: TGCGCCAGCAGCCAAGTTAGCGGGAGAGGCTACAATGAGCAGTTCTTC. This translates into CASSQVSGRGYNEQFF.

The J gene is TRBJ2-5, the V gene TRBV6-5; D remains unclear. CDR1 is MNHEY, CDR2 SVGAGI, per germline. Trimming took 0 bases from V and 5 from J, leaving 7 bases between them. This CDR3 comprises 13 residues. This chain's CDR3 is CASSYSALETQYF. For the CDR3, the DNA is TGTGCCAGCAGTTACTCAGCGTTGGAGACCCAGTACTTC.

The gene calls are TRBV5-1 and TRBJ2-5, with TRBD2 matching over 10 bases. V gave up 4 bases and J gave up 4 bases; unmatched junction bases: 7. Germline CDR1 reads SGHRS; CDR2 reads YFSETQ. The CDR3 is 15 residues long. This chain's CDR3 is CASSRLAGGVETQYF. CDR3 bases: TGCGCCAGCAGCCGCTTAGCGGGAGGTGTAGAGACCCAGTACTTC.

This clone was seen once. The chain combines TRBV5-1 with TRBJ2-7, with a tentative D call TRBD2 (5 bases). V was clipped by 4 bases and J by 4 bases, with 9 bases between them. CDR1 is SGHRS and CDR2 is YFSETQ in the germline V gene. The CDR3 is 12 amino acids. The CDR3 sequence is CASSPRGYEQYF. The CDR3 DNA reads as TGCGCCAGCAGCCCTCGAGGGTACGAGCAGTACTTC.

This clone showed up just a few times. The CDR3 DNA follows: TGTGCCTGGACGACTAGCGGGGGAGGGACGAATGAGCAGTTCTTC. As protein: CAWTTSGGGTNEQFF. The chain recombines TRBV30 with TRBJ2-1; TRBD2 matches 12 bases. J lost 7 bases, V lost 4 bases, and 8 bases had no gene match. Per germline, CDR1 GTSNPN and CDR2 SVGIG (reference sequence). The CDR3 spans 15 residues.

The chain employs TRBV6-5 and TRBJ1-2, with D possibly TRBD1 on 6 matching bases. Germline values: CDR1 MNHEY, CDR2 SVGAGI. This CDR3 spans 16 amino acids. Trimming took off 0 bases at V and 4 bases at J, with 15 bases between the two ends. The CDR3 protein is CASSYSSSGAGYGYTF. The CDR3, as DNA: TGTGCCAGCAGTTACTCGTCCTCAGGGGCCGGCTATGGCTACACCTTC.

The chain has TRBV2 and TRBJ2-7, with 7 nucleotides matching TRBD1. Germline CDR1 is SNHLY and CDR2 is FYNNEI. V lost 6 bases to trimming and J lost 0 bases; unmatched junction nucleotides: 8. The CDR3 is 15 residues long. CDR3 sequence: CASRLTQGSSYEQYF. The CDR3 bases are TGTGCCAGCAGGCTCACACAGGGGAGCTCCTACGAGCAGTACTTC.

The chain carries TRBV6-6 and TRBJ1-2; D unclear. This CDR3 contains 12 residues. V lost 4 bases and J 3 bases, leaving 6 bases between the germline ends. Looked up from germline, CDR1 is MNHNY and CDR2 is SVGAGI (reference sequence). The CDR3 sequence: CASSLPDYGYTF. CDR3 sequence (DNA): TGTGCCAGCAGTTTGCCAGACTATGGCTACACCTTC.

Here the CDR3 reads CSVSTTDTQYF. CDR3 sequence (DNA): TGCAGCGTTAGCACCACAGATACGCAGTATTTT. This rearrangement joins TRBV29-1 to TRBJ2-3; the D is unclear. The V gene's germline CDR1 is SQVTM and CDR2 ANQGSEA. The V end was cut by 5 bases, the J end by 2 bases, with 5 bases between. CDR3 length equals 11 residues.

V is TRBV21-1 and J is TRBJ2-5; the table's D gene call, TRBD2, was not cross checked with the DNA. TRBV21-1 is assigned pseudogene status. The CDR3 is made up of 13 amino acids. CDR3 loop: CASSKRDQETQYF. CDR3 in DNA: TGTGCCAGCAGCAAGAGGGACCAAGAGACCCAGTACTTC.

The genes are TRBV6-5 and TRBJ1-3; the D gene is possibly TRBD1 (5 bases). CDR3 size: 13 residues. From germline, CDR1 is MNHEY and CDR2 SVGAGI. Trimming took 5 bases from V and 2 from J, leaving 7 bases between them. This CDR3 reads CASSRQTGNTIYF. In DNA, the CDR3 is TGTGCCAGCAGTAGACAGACTGGAAACACCATATATTTT.

This clone was seen only once. The chain recombines TRBV28 with TRBJ2-7; D is unclear. The ends were cut back, 7 bases at V and 3 bases at J, with 13 bases in the middle. Germline loops: CDR1 MDHEN, CDR2 SYDVKM. CDR3 length equals 13 residues. This chain's CDR3 is CASTLGPVYEQYF. In DNA, the CDR3 is TGTGCCAGCACTCTTGGGCCAGTCTACGAGCAGTACTTC. The full variable domain, rest sourced from reference TRBV28 and TRBJ2-7, is DVKVTQSSRYLVKRTGEKVFLECVQDMDHENMFWYRQDPGLGLRLIYFSYDVKMKEKGDIPEGYSVSREKKERFSLILESASTNQTSMYLCASTLGPVYEQYFGPGTRLTVT.

This chain joins TRBV18 and TRBJ2-7; D is ambiguous. From germline, CDR1 is KGHSH and CDR2 LQKENI. This CDR3 region has 15 residues. V shed 0 bases and J shed 6 bases, with 15 bases lying between them. The CDR3 reads CASSPPSTSSSEQYF. DNA of the CDR3: TGTGCCAGCTCACCACCTTCTACATCGTCTAGCGAGCAGTACTTC.

V and J are TRBV30 and TRBJ2-3; D gene uncertain. Germline CDR1 is GTSNPN and CDR2 is SVGIG (reference sequence). The V and J ends lost 4 bases and 1 base respectively, with 18 bases between them. CDR3 length: 16 amino acids. The CDR3, as DNA: TGTGCCTGGATCCCTCTGGGCCAAATTGGCACAGATACGCAGTATTTT. Its translation is CAWIPLGQIGTDTQYF.

The chain has TRBV2 and TRBJ2-6; possible D gene TRBD2, 6 bases. CDR3 size: 14 residues. The V and J ends lost 8 bases and 0 bases respectively, with 8 bases between them. The germline gives CDR1 SNHLY, CDR2 FYNNEI. CDR3 sequence reads: CASHGGSGANVLTF. The CDR3 DNA reads TGTGCCAGCCACGGGGGCTCTGGGGCCAACGTCCTGACTTTC.

The CDR3, as DNA: TGCGCCAGCAGCTTGGAAGGGACTGGGTGGGAGACCCAGTACTTC. Its translation: CASSLEGTGWETQYF. The chain has TRBV5-1 and TRBJ2-5, with D perhaps TRBD2 (6 bases). The CDR3 is 15 residues long. Germline CDR1 and CDR2: SGHRS and YFSETQ. The V and J ends lost 0 bases and 5 bases respectively, with 14 bases between them.

The chain has TRBV6-1 and TRBJ2-2, with unresolved D. Germline V CDR1 and CDR2: MNHNS, SASEGT. CDR3 length: 15 residues. The V gene lost 4 bases and the J gene lost 4 bases, with 13 bases spanning the gap. The CDR3 DNA sequence: TGTGCCAGCAGTGGTCGACCCCTAGGCACCGGGGAGCTGTTTTTT. Its translation: CASSGRPLGTGELFF.